The clone carrying this TCR beta chain showed up just a few times. Its antigen is as yet unknown. This sample was taken from a study of T and B cells in COVID-19 patients. Looking at the study overall: Peripheral blood came from COVID-19 patients with active infection or after recovery.

Regarding the study as a whole: Active COVID-19 showed highly clonal TRB repertoires; recovery showed diversity and richness above healthy donors. There were around 2,300 TCR clusters exclusive to the recovered cohort, a few dozen with low generation probability. Patients with COVID-19 reportedly showed strongly skewed T cell receptor beta variable and joining gene usage.

Blood genomic DNA input for TRB amplification was about 240-500 ng. TRB rearrangements were amplified by multiplex PCR with BIOMED2 TRB-A/B primers. TCRdb re-derived calls from the multiplex PCR reads in MiXCR, one entry per CDR3 protein. The sample holds 6,500 to 8,500 distinct CDR3 sequences, about 30% seen once. There are 13 residues in the CDR3. Trimming took 2 bases from V and 3 from J, leaving 8 bases between them. This sequence was found in a human donor with active COVID-19. The genes are TRBV12-3 or TRBV12-4 and TRBJ2-7; TRBD1 is a possible D gene (6 bases). Sequenced sample: blood. CDR3 coding DNA: TGTGCCAGCAGTTTAATAGGGGGCTACGAGCAGTACGTC. Protein: CASSLIGGYEQYV.